This T cell receptor beta chain originates from a study of human CD8 memory T cell subsets (dated by TCRdb to about 2020). Context from the whole study: TCRbeta repertoires of stem-like (TSTEM), progenitor exhausted-like (TPEX) and effector memory CD8+ T cell subsets were compared to assess their clonal relationships. Six donors each provided TSTEM, TPEX and effector memory subsets, and TCRbeta repertoires were obtained from all six. What the research found in general, with its limitations: TSTEM and TPEX subsets showed similarly high normalized Shannon-Wiener diversity, whereas effector memory subsets were comparatively less diverse. Both stem-like subsets shared clonotypes with effector memory cells, but TSTEM and TPEX repertoires overlapped minimally, suggesting distinct antigen spectra. Chao1 estimates suggested greater repertoire diversity in TSTEM than in TPEX subsets, potentially reflecting a broader range of specificities. Only TCRbeta chains were sequenced, and the repertoire comparisons were based on a handful of donors and tested using paired t-tests with Bonferroni correction.

The germline V gene (reference sequence) yields LNHDA for CDR1 and SQIVND for CDR2. The CDR3 starts with the cysteine, ends with the phenylalanine, and has 11 residues. No DNA was logged. With regard to this clonotype: The target of this receptor is not known.

Progenitor exhausted-like memory CD8+ T cells (TPEX) were defined as CCR7+ PD-1+ TIGIT+ early differentiated memory cells with dysfunctional, exhausted-like traits. Density gradient separation was used to isolate peripheral blood mononuclear cells from buffy coats of healthy donors. In the study, total CD8+ T cells were enriched by negative magnetic separation with EasySep or MojoSort CD8+ T cell isolation kits. For each subset, total RNA was extracted using an RNeasy Mini Kit from duplicate vials of about 150,000 sorted CD8+ T cells. The PBMCs were used fresh or after being cryopreserved in fetal bovine serum with around 10% DMSO. Fluorescence-activated cell sorting on a FACSAria III was used to sort the CD8+ T cell subsets to purity. Data came from a NextSeq 550. A Human TCR Profiling Kit was used to prepare UMI-labeled 5' RACE TCRbeta libraries. Every TCRbeta library was prepared in parallel, with the same number of PCR cycles used for all of the libraries. The paper's processing steps were these. Each TCRbeta library contained between about 2,600 and 20,000 functional CDR3beta clonotypes. UMI extraction and consensus assembly used MIGEC 1.2.9, requiring at least three reads per UMI. MiXCR 3.0.3 was used to extract the in-frame CDR3beta repertoires. After each sample was downsampled to 42,000 randomly selected UMIs, diversity metrics were computed in VDJtools 1.2.1. For each sample pair, the repertoire overlap metrics D, R and F2 were calculated in VDJtools using the top 3,000 clones. One entry per CDR3 protein sequence results from the TCRdb reprocessing of the reads, with DNA left out. TCRdb, not the authors, supplied the V and J calls. The table held for this sample gives thousands of distinct CDR3 sequences. Together, the top ten hold around 25% of the sample.

Material for sequencing was CD8+ T cells from PBMCs. This sequence uses TRBV19 and TRBJ2-2. The sequence derives from a human donor in good health. The CDR3 region has the sequence CASQVAGELFF.